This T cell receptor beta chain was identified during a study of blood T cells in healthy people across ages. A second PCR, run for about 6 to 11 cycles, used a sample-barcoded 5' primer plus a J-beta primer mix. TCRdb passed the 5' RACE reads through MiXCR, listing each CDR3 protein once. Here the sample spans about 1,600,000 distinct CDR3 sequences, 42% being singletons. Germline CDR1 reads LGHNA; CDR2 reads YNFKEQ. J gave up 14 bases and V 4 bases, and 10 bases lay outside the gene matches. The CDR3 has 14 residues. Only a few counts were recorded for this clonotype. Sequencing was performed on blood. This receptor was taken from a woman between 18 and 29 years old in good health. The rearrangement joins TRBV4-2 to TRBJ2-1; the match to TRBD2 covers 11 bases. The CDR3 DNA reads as TGTGCCAGCAGCCTGGGGACTAGCGGCAGATCGGAGTTCTTC. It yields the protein CASSLGTSGRSEFF.